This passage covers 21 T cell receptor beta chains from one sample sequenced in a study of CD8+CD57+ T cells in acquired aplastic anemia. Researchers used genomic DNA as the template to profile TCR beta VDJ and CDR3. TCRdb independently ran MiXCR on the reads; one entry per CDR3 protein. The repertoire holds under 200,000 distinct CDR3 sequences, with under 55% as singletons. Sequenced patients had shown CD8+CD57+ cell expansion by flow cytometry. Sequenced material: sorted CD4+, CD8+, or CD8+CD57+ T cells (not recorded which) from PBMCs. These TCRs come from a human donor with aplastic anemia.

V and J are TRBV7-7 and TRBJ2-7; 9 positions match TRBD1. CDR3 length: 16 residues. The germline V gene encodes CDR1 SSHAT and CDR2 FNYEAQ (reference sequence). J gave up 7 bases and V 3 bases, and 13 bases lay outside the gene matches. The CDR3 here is CASSLHPGQGSGEQYF. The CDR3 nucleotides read TGTGCCAGCAGCTTGCACCCGGGACAGGGTTCGGGAGAGCAGTACTTC.

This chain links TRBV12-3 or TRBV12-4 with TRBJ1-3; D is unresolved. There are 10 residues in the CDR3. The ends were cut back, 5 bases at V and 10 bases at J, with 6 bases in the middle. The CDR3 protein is CASSQRTIYF. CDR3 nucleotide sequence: TGTGCCAGCAGTCAGCGGACCATATATTTT.

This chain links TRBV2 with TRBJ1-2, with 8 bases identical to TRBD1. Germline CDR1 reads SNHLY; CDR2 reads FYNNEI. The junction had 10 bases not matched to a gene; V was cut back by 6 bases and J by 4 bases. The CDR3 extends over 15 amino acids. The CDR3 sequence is CASRNNRGEIYGYTF. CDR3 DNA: TGTGCCAGCAGGAACAACAGGGGGGAAATCTATGGCTACACCTTC.

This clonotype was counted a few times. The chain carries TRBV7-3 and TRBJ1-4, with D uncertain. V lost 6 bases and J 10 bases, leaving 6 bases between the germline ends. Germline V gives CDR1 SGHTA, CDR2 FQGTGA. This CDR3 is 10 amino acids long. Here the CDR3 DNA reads TGTGCCAGCAGTAGACCAAAACTGTTTTTT. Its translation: CASSRPKLFF.

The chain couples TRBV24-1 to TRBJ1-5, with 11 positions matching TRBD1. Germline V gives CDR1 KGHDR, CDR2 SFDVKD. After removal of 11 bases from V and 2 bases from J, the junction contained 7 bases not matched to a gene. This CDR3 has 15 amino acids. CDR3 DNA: TGTGCCAGGACAGGGGGCCAGTGGCGCAATCAGCCCCAGCATTTT. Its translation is CARTGGQWRNQPQHF.

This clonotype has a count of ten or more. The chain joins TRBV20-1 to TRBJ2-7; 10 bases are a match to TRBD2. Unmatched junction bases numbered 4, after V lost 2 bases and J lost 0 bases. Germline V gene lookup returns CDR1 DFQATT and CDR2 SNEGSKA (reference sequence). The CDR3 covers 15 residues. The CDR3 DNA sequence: TGCAGTGCTAGACTAGCGGGAGCTACCTCCTACGAGCAGTACTTC. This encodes CSARLAGATSYEQYF.

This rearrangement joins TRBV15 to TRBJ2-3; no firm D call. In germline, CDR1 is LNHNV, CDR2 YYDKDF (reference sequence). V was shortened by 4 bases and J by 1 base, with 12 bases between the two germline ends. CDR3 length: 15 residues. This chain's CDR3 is CATSIRTVGTDTQYF. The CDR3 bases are TGTGCCACCAGCATCCGGACGGTCGGCACAGATACGCAGTATTTT.

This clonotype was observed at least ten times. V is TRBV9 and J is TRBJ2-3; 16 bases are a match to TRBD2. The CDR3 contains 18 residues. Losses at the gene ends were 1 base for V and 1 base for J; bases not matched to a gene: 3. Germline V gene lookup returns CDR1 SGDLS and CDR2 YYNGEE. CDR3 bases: TGTGCCAGCAGCGTATCGGGACTAGCGGGGGGGGGCACAGATACGCAGTATTTT. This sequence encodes CASSVSGLAGGGTDTQYF.

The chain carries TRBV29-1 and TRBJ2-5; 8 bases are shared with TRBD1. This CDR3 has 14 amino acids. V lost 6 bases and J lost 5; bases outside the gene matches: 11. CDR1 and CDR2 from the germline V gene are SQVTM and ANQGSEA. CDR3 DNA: TGCAGCGTAAGACAGGGGACCTATCCGGAGACCCAGTACTTC. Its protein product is CSVRQGTYPETQYF. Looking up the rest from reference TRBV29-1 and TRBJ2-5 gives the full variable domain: SAVISQKPSRDICQRGTSLTIQCQVDSQVTMMFWYRQQPGQSLTLIATANQGSEATYESGFVIDKFPISRPNLTFSTLTVSNMSPEDSSIYLCSVRQGTYPETQYFGPGTRLLVL.

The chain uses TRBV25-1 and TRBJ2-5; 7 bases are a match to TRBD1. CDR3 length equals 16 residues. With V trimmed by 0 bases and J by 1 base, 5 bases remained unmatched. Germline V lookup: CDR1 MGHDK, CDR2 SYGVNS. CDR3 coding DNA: TGTGCCAGCAGTGAATATGGGACAGATCTCCAAGAGACCCAGTACTTC. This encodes CASSEYGTDLQETQYF.

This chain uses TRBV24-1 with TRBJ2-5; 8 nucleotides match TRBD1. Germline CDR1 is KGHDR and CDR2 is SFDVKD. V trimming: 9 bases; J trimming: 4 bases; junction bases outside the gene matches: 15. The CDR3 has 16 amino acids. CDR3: CATGVKSGQGGETQYF. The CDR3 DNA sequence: TGTGCCACCGGTGTGAAGTCCGGACAGGGAGGAGAGACCCAGTACTTC.

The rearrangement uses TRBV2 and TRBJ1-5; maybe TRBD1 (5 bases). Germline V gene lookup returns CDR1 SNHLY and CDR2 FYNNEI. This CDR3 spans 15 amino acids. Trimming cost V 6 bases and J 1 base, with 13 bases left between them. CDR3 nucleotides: TGTGCCAGCAGGGGGGTGGGGTTGAGCAATCAGCCCCAGCATTTT. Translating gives CASRGVGLSNQPQHF.

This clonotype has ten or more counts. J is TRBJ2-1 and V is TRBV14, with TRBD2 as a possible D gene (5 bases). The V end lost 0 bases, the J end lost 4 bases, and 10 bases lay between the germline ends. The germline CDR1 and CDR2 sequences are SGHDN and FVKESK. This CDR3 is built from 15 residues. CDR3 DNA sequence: TGTGCCAGCAGCCAAGATATGGACTCTTACAATGAGCAGTTCTTC. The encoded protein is CASSQDMDSYNEQFF.

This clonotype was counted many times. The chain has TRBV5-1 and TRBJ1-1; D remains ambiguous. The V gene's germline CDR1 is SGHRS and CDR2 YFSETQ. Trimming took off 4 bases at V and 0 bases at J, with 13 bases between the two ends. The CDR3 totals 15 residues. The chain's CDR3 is CASSGRGLVNTEAFF. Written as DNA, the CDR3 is TGCGCCAGCAGCGGCCGTGGTTTGGTGAACACTGAAGCTTTCTTT.

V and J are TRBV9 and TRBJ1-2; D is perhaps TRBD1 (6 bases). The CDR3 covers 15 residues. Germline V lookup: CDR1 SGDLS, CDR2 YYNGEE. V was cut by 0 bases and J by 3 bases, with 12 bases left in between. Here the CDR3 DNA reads TGTGCCAGCAGCGTAGCTCCCAGACAGGACTATGGCTACACCTTC. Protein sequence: CASSVAPRQDYGYTF.

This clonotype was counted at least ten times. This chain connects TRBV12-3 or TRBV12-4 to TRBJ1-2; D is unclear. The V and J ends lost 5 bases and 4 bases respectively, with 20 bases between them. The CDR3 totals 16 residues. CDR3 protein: CASSHPQVLTLYGYTF. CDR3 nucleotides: TGTGCCAGCAGTCACCCCCAGGTTCTCACCCTCTATGGCTACACCTTC.

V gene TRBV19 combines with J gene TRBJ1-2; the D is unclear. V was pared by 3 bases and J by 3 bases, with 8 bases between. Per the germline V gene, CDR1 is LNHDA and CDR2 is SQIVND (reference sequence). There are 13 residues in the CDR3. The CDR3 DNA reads TGTGCCAGTAGTATTGGCCGGGACTATGGCTACACCTTC. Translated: CASSIGRDYGYTF.

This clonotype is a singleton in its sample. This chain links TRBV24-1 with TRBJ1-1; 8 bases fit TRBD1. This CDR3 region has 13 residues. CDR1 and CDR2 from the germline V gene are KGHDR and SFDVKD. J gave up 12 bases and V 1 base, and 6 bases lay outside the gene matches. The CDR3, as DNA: TGTGCCACCAGTGATTTCACCGGACAGGGCTCTTTCTTT. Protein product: CATSDFTGQGSFF.

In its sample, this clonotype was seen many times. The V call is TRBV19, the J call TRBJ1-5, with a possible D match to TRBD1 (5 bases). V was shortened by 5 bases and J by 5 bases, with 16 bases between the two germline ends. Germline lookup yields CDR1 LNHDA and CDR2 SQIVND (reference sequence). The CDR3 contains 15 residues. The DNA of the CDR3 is TGTGCCAGTAGTGGAGACAGCATATTTTATCAGCCCCAGCATTTT. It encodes CASSGDSIFYQPQHF.

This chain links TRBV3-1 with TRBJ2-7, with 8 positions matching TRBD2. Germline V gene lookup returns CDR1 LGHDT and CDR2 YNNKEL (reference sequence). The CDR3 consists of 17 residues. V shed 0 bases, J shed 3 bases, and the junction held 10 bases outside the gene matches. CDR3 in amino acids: CASSQDRQTGTSYEQYF. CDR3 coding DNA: TGTGCCAGCAGCCAAGATCGGCAAACCGGGACTAGCTACGAGCAGTACTTC.

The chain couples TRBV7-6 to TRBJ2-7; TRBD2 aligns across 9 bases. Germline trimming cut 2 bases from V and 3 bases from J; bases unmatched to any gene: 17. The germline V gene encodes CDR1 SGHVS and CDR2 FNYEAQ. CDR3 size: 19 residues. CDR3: CASSLFVAGASGMGYEQYF. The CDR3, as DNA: TGTGCCAGCAGCTTATTTGTAGCGGGAGCAAGCGGTATGGGCTACGAGCAGTACTTC.